Sequencing of this TCR beta chain was carried out in a study of OX40 agonist ivuxolimab in advanced cancers. Across the study: Head and neck, renal cell, melanoma or hepatocellular carcinoma were the cancers that dose-escalation patients had.

Details on this clone: The antigen is not known.

Sequencing was performed with immunoSEQ multiplex PCR; in TCRdb, only in-frame clones are kept and a portion is missing. The data show 60,000 to 70,000 clones, roughly 82% seen once. Study-level points and caveats: In CD8+ T cells, expanded clones were on average more numerous than in CD4+. Among the lowest levels of clonal expansion were found in partial responders at 0.1-3.0 mg/kg.

Sequenced here: CD4+ or CD8+ T cells sorted from blood, sampled in a trial of the OX40 agonist ivuxolimab. The clonotype originates from an adult with an advanced solid tumor such as melanoma, head and neck, liver or kidney cancer.

The CDR3 here is CATNGARDSAYEQYF. The CDR3 nucleotides are TGTGCCACCAACGGGGCCCGGGACTCAGCCTACGAGCAGTACTTC. The rearrangement links TRBV2 to TRBJ2-7, with D possibly TRBD2 on 6 matching bases. CDR1 and CDR2 (germline): SNHLY, FYNNEI. V shed 10 bases and J shed 2 bases, with 21 bases lying between them. The CDR3 is 15 amino acids.